The TCR beta chain described here comes from a study of cytomegalovirus exposure and HLA in healthy donors. General study points: Most CMV-associated TCR beta chains were later found to appear HLA-restricted.

PCR amplification relied on 60 Vbeta primers (plus 13 Jbeta primers). Sequenced by immunoSEQ multiplex PCR; TCRdb stores in-frame clones only, minus some. This table holds 70,000 to 100,000 clones, roughly 63% found once. Germline CDR1 and CDR2: MNHEY and SMNVEV (reference sequence). The CDR3 covers 14 residues. V lost 3 bases and J lost 1, with 9 bases in between. In the case of this clone: Its target is unknown.

This sequence joins TRBV27 and TRBJ1-1; D not resolved. Sequences were obtained from PBMCs. The origin of this receptor is a woman in her forties or fifties in good health and CMV-seropositive. CDR3 in amino acids: CASSFFPGNTEAFF. As DNA, the CDR3 is TGTGCCAGCAGTTTCTTTCCAGGGAACACTGAAGCTTTCTTT.